This T cell receptor (beta chain) comes out of a study of blood T cell repertoires in COVID-19. Study summary: Donors in the United States, Italy and Spain gave samples during acute or convalescent COVID-19. T cells, B-cell-depleted T cells, or PBMCs supplied cDNA or gDNA.

This CDR3 contains 16 residues. Germline V gene lookup returns CDR1 SGHKS and CDR2 YYEKEE (reference sequence). V lost 0 bases to trimming and J lost 0 bases, with 10 bases between them. As processed by the authors: Estimation of nucleated cell counts relied on the amplification of reference gene primers. Sequencing used immunoSEQ multiplex PCR; TCRdb keeps in-frame clones, though not all of them. D and trimming were read from the DNA, whereas the V and J calls and clone size are those reported in that table. This table has over 4,500 clones, 89% appearing once. The sequencing input was peripheral blood. V gene TRBV5-5 combines with J gene TRBJ1-3; D gene unclear. The origin of this receptor is a human donor in a cohort sampled during active COVID-19. The CDR3 DNA sequence: TGTGCCAGCAGCTTGGGTGCTTTGAGCTCTGGAAACACCATATATTTT. This encodes CASSLGALSSGNTIYF.